This T cell receptor (beta chain) was sequenced in a study of cytomegalovirus exposure and HLA in healthy donors. Points from the study as a whole: There were reportedly fewer N-insertions in an Asian-associated ancestry cluster than the approximately 700-donor mean, in a later analysis. It was likely that a cluster of highly shared sequence variants was a sequencing artifact.

As to this clone: Its antigen remains unknown.

The junction had 9 bases not matched to a gene; V was cut back by 4 bases and J by 7 bases. The CDR3 sequence is 16 residues long. Germline-derived CDR1 and CDR2 are MNHNS and SASEGT. 13 Jbeta primers and 60 Vbeta primers were used for the PCR. Assay used: immunoSEQ multiplex PCR; TCRdb lists only in-frame clones, some missing. Of 90,000 to 110,000 clones listed, around 84% are singletons. This chain uses TRBV6-1 with TRBJ1-6, with 8 nucleotides matching TRBD1. This TCR came from a man aged 25-40 years in good health and CMV-seronegative. Source material: PBMCs. This CDR3 is CASSGQGAIGNSPLHF. The CDR3 bases are TGTGCCAGCAGTGGTCAGGGGGCGATAGGCAATTCACCCCTCCACTTT.